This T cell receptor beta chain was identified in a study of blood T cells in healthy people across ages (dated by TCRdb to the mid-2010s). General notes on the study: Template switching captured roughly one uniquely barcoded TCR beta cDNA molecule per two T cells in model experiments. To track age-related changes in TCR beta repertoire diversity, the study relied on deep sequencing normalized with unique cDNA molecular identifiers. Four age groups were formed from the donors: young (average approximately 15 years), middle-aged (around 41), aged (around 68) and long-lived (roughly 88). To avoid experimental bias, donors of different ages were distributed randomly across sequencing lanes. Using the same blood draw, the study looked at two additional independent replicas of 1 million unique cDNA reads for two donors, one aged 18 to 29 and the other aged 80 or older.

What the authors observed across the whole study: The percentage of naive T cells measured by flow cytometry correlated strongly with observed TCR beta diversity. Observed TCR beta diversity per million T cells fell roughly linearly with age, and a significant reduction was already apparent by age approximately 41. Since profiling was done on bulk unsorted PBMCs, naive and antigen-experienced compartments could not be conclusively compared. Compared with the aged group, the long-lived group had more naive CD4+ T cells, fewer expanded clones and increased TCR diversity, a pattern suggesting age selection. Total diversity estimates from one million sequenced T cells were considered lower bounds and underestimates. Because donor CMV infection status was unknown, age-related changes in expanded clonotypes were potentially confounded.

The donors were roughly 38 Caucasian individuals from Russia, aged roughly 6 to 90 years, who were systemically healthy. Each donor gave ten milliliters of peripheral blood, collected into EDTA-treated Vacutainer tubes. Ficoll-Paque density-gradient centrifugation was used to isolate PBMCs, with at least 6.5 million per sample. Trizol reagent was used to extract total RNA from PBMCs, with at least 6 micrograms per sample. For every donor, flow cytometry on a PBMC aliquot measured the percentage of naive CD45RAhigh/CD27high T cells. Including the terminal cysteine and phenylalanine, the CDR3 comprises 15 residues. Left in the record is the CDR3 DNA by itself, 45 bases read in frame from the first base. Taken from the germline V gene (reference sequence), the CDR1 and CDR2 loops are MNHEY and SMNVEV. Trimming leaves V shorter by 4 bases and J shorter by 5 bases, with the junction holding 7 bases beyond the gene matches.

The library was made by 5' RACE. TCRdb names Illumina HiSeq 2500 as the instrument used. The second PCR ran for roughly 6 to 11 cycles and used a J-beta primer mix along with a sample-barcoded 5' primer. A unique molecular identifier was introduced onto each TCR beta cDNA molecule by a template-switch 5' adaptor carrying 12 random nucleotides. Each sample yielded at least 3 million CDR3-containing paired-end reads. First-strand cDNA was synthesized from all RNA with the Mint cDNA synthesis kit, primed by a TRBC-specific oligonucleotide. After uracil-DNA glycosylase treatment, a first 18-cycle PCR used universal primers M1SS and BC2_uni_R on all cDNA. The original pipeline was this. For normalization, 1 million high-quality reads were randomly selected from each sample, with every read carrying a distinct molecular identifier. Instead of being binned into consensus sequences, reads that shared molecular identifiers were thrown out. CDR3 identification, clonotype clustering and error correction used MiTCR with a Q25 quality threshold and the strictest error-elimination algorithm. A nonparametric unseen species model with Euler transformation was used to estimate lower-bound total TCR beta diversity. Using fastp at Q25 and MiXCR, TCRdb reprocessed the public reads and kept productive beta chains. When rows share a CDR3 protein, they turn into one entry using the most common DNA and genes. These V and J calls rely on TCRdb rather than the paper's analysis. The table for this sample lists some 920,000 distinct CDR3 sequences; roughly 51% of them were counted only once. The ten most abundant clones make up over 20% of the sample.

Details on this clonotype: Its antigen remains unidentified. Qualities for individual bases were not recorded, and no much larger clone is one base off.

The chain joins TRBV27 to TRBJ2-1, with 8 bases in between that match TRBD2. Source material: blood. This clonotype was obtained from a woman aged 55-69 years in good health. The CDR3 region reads CASSSEGLADNEQFF. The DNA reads TGTGCCAGCAGTTCCGAAGGACTAGCCGACAATGAGCAGTTCTTC.